The 13 T cell receptor beta chains presented below share a single source sample, sequenced in a study of T cells in women clearing cervical HPV infection. Profiling relied on immunoSEQ multiplex PCR, and the TCRdb table lists in-frame clones only, not all of them. The table for this sample gives roughly 40,000 clones. The source material was blood buffy coat. The receptor source for this set is a woman between 18 and 70 years old with a cervical HPV16 infection that either progressed to CIN3+ or cleared (not recorded which).

On this clone itself: Read coverage stops 3 residues before the CDR3 terminus; the germline J gene supplies the remainder. The V and J genes are TRBV5-1 and TRBJ2-2; 9 bases align to TRBD1. The V gene's germline CDR1 is SGHRS and CDR2 YFSETQ. This CDR3 spans 15 amino acids. V was pared by 2 bases and J by 6 bases, with 5 bases of the junction left unmatched. The sequenced CDR3 bases are TGCGCCAGCAGCTTCGGGGACAGGGACTCCGGGGAG. Protein: CASSFGDRDSGE. The entire CDR3 reads CASSFGDRDSGELFF.

Comments on this clone: The read ends 3 residues before the CDR3 terminus; that terminus is restored from the germline J gene. The gene calls are TRBV12-3 or TRBV12-4 and TRBJ2-2; D is possibly TRBD2 (6 bases). This CDR3 is built from 14 residues. Trimming removed 4 bases from V and 1 base from J, with 7 bases in between. The sequenced part of the CDR3 DNA is TGTGCCAGCAGTTGGGACTGGAACACCGGGGAG. Amino acid sequence: CASSWDWNTGE. The complete CDR3 reads CASSWDWNTGELFF.

As for this clone: The read comes to an end 3 residues before the CDR3 does, leaving the germline J gene to fill in the end. The V gene is TRBV5-1, the J gene TRBJ1-4, with D possibly TRBD1 on 5 matching bases. Germline values: CDR1 SGHRS, CDR2 YFSETQ. This CDR3 has 17 residues. The CDR3 protein is CASSPGTVPSSPNVLFF. Incomplete CDR3 DNA: TGCGCCAGCAGCCCAGGGACTGTTCCCAGTTCTCCCAACGTA.

Partial CDR3 DNA: TGTGCCATCAGTGGGCTAGTGGGCAGCGGGAGGGCGGGGGTAACCTACAATGAG. Encoded protein: CAISGLVGSGRAGVTYNE. In full, the CDR3 is CAISGLVGSGRAGVTYNEQFF. V is TRBV10-3 and J is TRBJ2-1, with 10 bases fitting TRBD2. The CDR3 end falls 3 residues outside the read, so it is completed with the germline J gene. Losses at the gene ends were 4 bases for V and 2 bases for J; bases not matched to a gene: 20. Germline CDR1 is ENHRY and CDR2 is SYGVKD. This CDR3 comprises 21 residues.

Worth noting for this clone: The read finishes 3 residues shy of the CDR3 end, and the germline J gene is used to complete it. V is TRBV7-9 and J is TRBJ2-3, with 8 bases that match TRBD2. There are 14 residues in the CDR3. Per germline, CDR1 SEHNR and CDR2 FQNEAQ (reference sequence). V dropped 2 bases and J dropped 4; count of bases not matched to a gene: 2. The CDR3 sequence: CASSLTGGADTQYF. Incomplete CDR3 DNA: TGTGCCAGCAGCTTAACGGGAGGGGCAGATACG.

The sequenced CDR3 bases are TGTGCCAGCAGTGAACGGGGGAAGTATGGC. It codes for CASSERGKYG. The CDR3 in its entirety is CASSERGKYGYTF. This chain uses TRBV2 with TRBJ1-2; weak D call: TRBD1 (5 bases). The read halts 3 residues ahead of the CDR3 end, with the missing end drawn from the germline J gene. V gave up 2 bases and J gave up 5 bases, with 9 bases separating them. The CDR3 runs to 13 residues. Looked up from germline, CDR1 is SNHLY and CDR2 is FYNNEI.

Turning to this clone: The sequence runs out 3 residues before the end of the CDR3; the remainder is reconstructed from the germline J gene. The chain combines TRBV19 with TRBJ2-7; 7 bases are a match to TRBD1. Germline V gene lookup returns CDR1 LNHDA and CDR2 SQIVND (reference sequence). After removal of 5 bases from V and 3 bases from J, the junction contained 10 bases not matched to a gene. This CDR3 comprises 15 residues. CDR3 loop: CASSDSTGILYEQYF. The CDR3 DNA, read in part, is TGTGCCAGTAGTGACTCGACAGGGATCCTCTACGAG.

Details on this clone: Coverage ceases 3 residues before the CDR3 finishes, and the germline J gene fills in the end. This rearrangement joins TRBV19 to TRBJ2-3; D perhaps matches TRBD1 (6 bases). Germline V gene lookup returns CDR1 LNHDA and CDR2 SQIVND (reference sequence). CDR3 size: 18 residues. CDR3 bases read: TGTGCCAGTAGTATGATTCTGGGGGCGGTACCGAATCGAGAGACG. Its translation is CASSMILGAVPNRET. The CDR3 reads in full as CASSMILGAVPNRETQYF.

In regard to this clone: Read coverage stops 3 residues before the CDR3 terminus; the germline J gene supplies the remainder. This sequence joins TRBV7-6 and TRBJ2-3; unclear D gene. CDR1 is SGHVS, CDR2 FNYEAQ, per germline. V lost 1 base and J 0 bases, leaving 11 bases between the germline ends. CDR3 length equals 16 residues. Partial CDR3 DNA: TGTGCCAGCAGCTTAGACCCTAGTTCTAGCACAGATACG. This encodes CASSLDPSSSTDT. The complete CDR3 protein is CASSLDPSSSTDTQYF.

Worth noting for this clone: The read stops 3 residues short of the end of the CDR3; the missing end is completed from the germline J gene. V and J are TRBV14 and TRBJ2-7; D possibly corresponds to TRBD1 (6 bases). Germline values: CDR1 SGHDN, CDR2 FVKESK. This CDR3 has 15 amino acids. With 0 bases removed from V and 3 bases from J, the gap between germline ends came to 12 bases. The CDR3 sequence is CASSQERGFYYEQYF. The CDR3 DNA, read in part, is TGTGCCAGCAGCCAAGAGAGGGGGTTCTACTACGAG.

About this clone itself: The read stops 3 residues short of the end of the CDR3; the missing end is completed from the germline J gene. Other DNA sequences of this sample code for an identical CDR3. This chain connects TRBV5-1 to TRBJ2-3; 12 nucleotides align to TRBD2. This CDR3 has 16 amino acids. The V and J ends lost 3 bases and 3 bases, in that order; junction bases with no gene match: 5. Per the germline V gene, CDR1 is SGHRS and CDR2 is YFSETQ. The CDR3: CASSSTLAGGTDTQYF. The covered CDR3 bases are TGCGCCAGCAGCTCGACTCTAGCGGGAGGGACAGATACG.

In regard to this clone: The DNA ends 3 residues before the CDR3 does, and the rest of the CDR3 is filled in from the germline J gene. Additional DNA sequences in this sample encode the identical CDR3. The gene calls are TRBV29-1 and TRBJ1-2, with a weak D call TRBD1 (5 bases). Germline assignment: CDR1 SQVTM and CDR2 ANQGSEA. CDR3 length equals 11 residues. The covered CDR3 bases are TGCAGCGTTGGAGGGGAGGAGGGC. This encodes CSVGGEEG. The whole CDR3 protein reads CSVGGEEGYTF.

About this clone: The CDR3 is cut off 3 residues early in the read; its end comes from the germline J gene. The chain carries TRBV27 and TRBJ2-5; the match to TRBD2 covers 9 bases. The CDR3 is made up of 16 amino acids. Germline CDR1 MNHEY, CDR2 SMNVEV (reference sequence). V trimming: 5 bases; J trimming: 5 bases; junction bases outside the gene matches: 12. The part of the CDR3 DNA that was read is TGTGCCAGCAGTACAATAGCGGGAGCCGCCAGGGAGACC. Encoded protein: CASSTIAGAARET. The CDR3 in full is CASSTIAGAARETQYF.